What follows are 7 T cell receptor beta chains derived from one specimen sequenced in a study of T-cell memory formation after mild COVID-19 (dated by TCRdb to the early 2020s). Libraries came from 5' RACE. The sequencer was an Illumina NovaSeq 6000. TCRdb passed the public sequencing reads through fastp at Q25 and MiXCR, retaining productive beta sequences. CDR3 protein duplicates are merged, each entry listing the most common genes and DNA. The sample profile shows around 190,000 distinct CDR3 sequences; less than 20% of them were found once. 3.9% of the sample lies in the top ten. Sample: PBMCs or a T cell subset sorted from them (not recorded which). These receptors were taken from a man younger than 30 who had mild COVID-19 (a few samples of this study predate the infection). The sample titles of this study are shuffled in the database, so cell type and time point are left out; the donor was told from shared clones.

The rearrangement uses TRBV29-1 and TRBJ2-5; no firm D call. The CDR3 sequence is 12 residues long. Germline CDR1 is SQVTM and CDR2 is ANQGSEA. Trimming removed 4 bases from V and 1 base from J, with 7 bases in between. CDR3 region: CSVGSSQETQYF. In DNA form, the CDR3 reads TGCAGCGTTGGGTCCAGCCAAGAGACCCAGTACTTC.

This chain joins TRBV12-3 or TRBV12-4 and TRBJ2-1, with TRBD2 identical over 7 bases. Losses at the gene ends were 5 bases for V and 2 bases for J; bases not matched to a gene: 6. CDR3 length: 15 residues. CDR3 sequence (DNA): TGTGCCAGCAGTAGGGCAGGGAGGGCCTACAATGAGCAGTTCTTC. Translated, it gives CASSRAGRAYNEQFF.

This clonotype was seen only a few times. The chain carries TRBV6-5 and TRBJ2-2; 8 nucleotides line up with TRBD1. V lost 5 bases, J lost 7 bases, and 6 bases stayed unmatched. Germline CDR1 MNHEY, CDR2 SVGAGI. The length of the CDR3 is 14 residues. In nucleotides, the CDR3 is TGTGCCAGCAGTGGCAGGGGGCGGGTCGGGGAGCTGTTTTTT. It encodes CASSGRGRVGELFF.

In this sample, this clonotype turned up a few times. The J gene is TRBJ1-4, the V gene TRBV20-1; D possibly corresponds to TRBD1 (5 bases). The CDR3 sequence is 14 residues long. The V and J ends lost 2 bases and 7 bases respectively, with 14 bases between them. CDR1 DFQATT and CDR2 SNEGSKA come from the germline V gene (reference sequence). Here the CDR3 reads CSARTGTGAEKLFF. Here the CDR3 DNA reads TGCAGTGCTAGAACGGGGACTGGGGCTGAAAAACTGTTTTTT.

This clonotype was observed a few times. One end of the junction is discordant with germline, which a read error may explain. The chain uses TRBV5-1 and TRBJ2-5, with TRBD1 identical over 11 bases. The CDR3 spans 15 residues. CDR1 SGHRS and CDR2 YFSETQ come from the germline V gene. CDR3 protein: CATSRSGTGGETQYF. The CDR3 DNA follows: TGCGCCACCAGCCGATCTGGGACAGGGGGGGAGACCCAGTACTTC.

J is TRBJ2-5 and V is TRBV4-2; weak D call: TRBD2 (6 bases). V gave up 1 base and J gave up 3 bases, with 9 bases separating them. CDR3 length: 14 amino acids. The germline V gene has CDR1 LGHNA and CDR2 YNFKEQ. The CDR3 DNA is TGTGCCAGCAGCCAAGTCGGGGGTGAAGAGACCCAGTACTTC. This translates into CASSQVGGEETQYF.

The V call is TRBV29-1, the J call TRBJ1-1; tentatively, D is TRBD1 (5 bases). This CDR3 is built from 14 residues. The germline CDR1 and CDR2 sequences are SQVTM and ANQGSEA. Trimming removed 2 bases from V and 3 bases from J, with 13 bases in between. The CDR3 DNA sequence: TGCAGCGTTGAAAAGCGGGGACGGGACACTGAAGCTTTCTTT. This sequence encodes CSVEKRGRDTEAFF.